This T cell receptor (beta chain) stems from a study of response to subunit inactivated influenza vaccine. A single record per CDR3 protein comes from TCRdb applying MiXCR to the RT-PCR reads. The table lists 150,000 to 200,000 distinct CDR3 sequences, approximately 12% of them singletons. This clonotype has a count of ten or more. Looked up from germline, CDR1 is LGHNA and CDR2 is YSLEER. The V end lost 4 bases, the J end lost 5 bases, and 8 bases lay between the germline ends. This CDR3 is built from 12 residues. These data were also reused for a study on T cells expressing NK-cell markers. That work adds: For TCR beta, cDNA was produced by 5'RACE template switching with UMIs.

This TCR derives from a middle-aged man who received an inactivated influenza vaccine. The specimen comprised CD8+ T cells sorted from PBMCs, sampled roughly 12 days after vaccination. J is TRBJ1-1 and V is TRBV4-3, with no clear D. The CDR3 nucleotides are TGCGCCAGCAGCCTGGGAGAGACTGAAGCTTTCTTT. This codes for CASSLGETEAFF.